This T cell receptor (beta chain) comes out of a study of vaccination effects on CD4 cells after COVID-19. Regarding the study as a whole: Researchers reported few convalescent patients and no early post-infection timepoints in the study. Clones of infection and vaccine origin contracted markedly late after vaccination.

Profiled with immunoSEQ multiplex PCR; TCRdb holds only in-frame clones, not every one. The sample has some 56,000 clones, about 77% seen once. Viral peptide pools were used in the ViraFEST assay to expand antigen-specific CD4+ T cells, and sequencing came afterward. Investigators separated out CD4+ T cells once around 10 days of culture had passed. The person had a PCR-confirmed SARS-CoV-2 infection during March to December 2020. A pool of HIV-1 Nef peptides formed the negative control culture. Germline V gene lookup returns CDR1 SGHNT and CDR2 YYREEE (reference sequence). The V and J ends lost 1 base and 7 bases respectively, with 12 bases between them. The CDR3 is made up of 15 amino acids. Relative to its sample, this clone is medium-sized (0.01 to 0.1%). As yet, its antigen is unknown.

The sequenced sample was CD4+ T cells from PBMCs cultured with HIV peptides, obtained before COVID-19 vaccination. The subset denotes: HIV-1 Nef peptide pool negative control/reference culture. V gene TRBV5-4 combines with J gene TRBJ1-6; possible D gene TRBD1, 6 bases. This TCR derives from a human donor who had a prior SARS-CoV-2 infection. As DNA, the CDR3 is TGTGCCAGCAGCTTGTGGCAGGGGACAAATTCACCCCTCCACTTT. The encoded protein is CASSLWQGTNSPLHF.